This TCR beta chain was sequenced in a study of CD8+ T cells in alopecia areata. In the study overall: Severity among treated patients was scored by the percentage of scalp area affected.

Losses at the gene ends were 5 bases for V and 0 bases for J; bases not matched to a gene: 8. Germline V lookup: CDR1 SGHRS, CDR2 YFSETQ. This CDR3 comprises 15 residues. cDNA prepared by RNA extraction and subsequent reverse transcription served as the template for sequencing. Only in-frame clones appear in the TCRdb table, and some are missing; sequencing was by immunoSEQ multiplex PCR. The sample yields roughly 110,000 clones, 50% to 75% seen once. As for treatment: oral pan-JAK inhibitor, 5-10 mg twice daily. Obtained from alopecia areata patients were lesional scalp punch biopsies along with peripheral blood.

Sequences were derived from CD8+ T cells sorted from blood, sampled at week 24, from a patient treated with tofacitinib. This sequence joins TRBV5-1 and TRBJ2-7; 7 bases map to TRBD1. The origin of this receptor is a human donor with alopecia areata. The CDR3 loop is CASREGTAASYEQYF. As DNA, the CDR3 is TGCGCCAGCAGGGAAGGGACAGCCGCCTCCTACGAGCAGTACTTC.